This entry lists 24 T cell receptor beta chains sequenced from one sample in a study of PD-1 blockade in classical Hodgkin lymphoma. Profiling relied on immunoSEQ multiplex PCR, and the TCRdb table lists in-frame clones only, not all of them. The repertoire holds about 21,000 clones, with 87% as singletons. The time point denotes: newly diagnosed, previously untreated cHL patient sample. Magnetic negative selection was used to purify CD8+ T cells from thawed PBMCs. The source material was CD8+ T cells from blood. The receptors were gathered from a human donor with classical Hodgkin lymphoma.

The gene calls are TRBV5-4 and TRBJ2-5; D not resolved. The CDR3 contains 14 residues. Germline CDR1 reads SGHNT; CDR2 reads YYREEE (reference sequence). The V gene lost 0 bases and the J gene lost 4 bases, with 10 bases spanning the gap. The CDR3 bases are TGTGCCAGCAGCTTGGGTGTAGTGGGAGAGACCCAGTACTTC. Amino acid sequence: CASSLGVVGETQYF.

CDR3 region: CASSLPPGWENTEAFF. The CDR3 DNA reads as TGTGCCAGCAGCTTGCCGCCGGGTTGGGAGAACACTGAAGCTTTCTTT. V usage is TRBV5-5 and J usage is TRBJ1-1; no firm D call. Germline values: CDR1 SGHKS, CDR2 YYEKEE (reference sequence). V lost 1 base, J lost 1 base, and 14 bases lay in between. The CDR3 loop spans 16 amino acids.

The chain joins TRBV5-4 to TRBJ2-7; the D call may be TRBD1 or TRBD2 (5 bases each). CDR1 is SGHNT and CDR2 is YYREEE in the germline V gene (reference sequence). The length of the CDR3 is 14 residues. Deletions cut 6 bases from V and 3 bases from J, with 16 bases between. As DNA, the CDR3 is TGTGCCAGCAAAGGGGATCGTGGGGGCTACGAGCAGTACTTC. Residues: CASKGDRGGYEQYF.

The J gene is TRBJ2-5, the V gene TRBV6-5, with 11 bases identical to TRBD2. V lost 10 bases and J lost 4; bases outside the gene matches: 8. Germline V gene data show CDR1 as MNHEY and CDR2 as SVGAGI. CDR3 length: 14 residues. The CDR3 sequence: CATRVTSGIETQYF. The CDR3 coding sequence is TGTGCCACCCGAGTGACTAGCGGGATAGAGACCCAGTACTTC.

The chain couples TRBV19 to TRBJ2-3; D unclear. The CDR3 length is 14 residues. The V end lost 3 bases, the J end lost 2 bases, and 9 bases lay between the germline ends. Per the germline V gene, CDR1 is LNHDA and CDR2 is SQIVND (reference sequence). In nucleotides, the CDR3 is TGTGCCAGTAGTATCTGGCAGACCACAGATACGCAGTATTTT. Its translation: CASSIWQTTDTQYF.

The chain links TRBV5-8 to TRBJ2-3; D might be TRBD2 (5 bases). CDR1 is SGHTS, CDR2 YDEGEE, per germline. This CDR3 is 15 amino acids long. V was trimmed by 1 base and J by 6 bases, leaving 15 bases between them. The CDR3 coding sequence is TGTGCCAGCAGCTTGAGTGGAGGCAAGGAGGATACGCAGTATTTT. This codes for CASSLSGGKEDTQYF.

The chain links TRBV6-5 to TRBJ2-7; unclear D gene. Trimming took 0 bases from V and 7 from J, leaving 4 bases between them. This CDR3 is built from 11 residues. Germline CDR1 is MNHEY and CDR2 is SVGAGI. The CDR3 nucleotides are TGTGCCAGCAGTTACTCAGGAGAGCAGTACTTC. Translation gives CASSYSGEQYF.

The genes are TRBV6-5 and TRBJ1-2; D is possibly TRBD1 (6 bases). Germline CDR1 MNHEY, CDR2 SVGAGI. The CDR3 totals 15 residues. The V gene lost 7 bases and the J gene lost 1 base, with 16 bases spanning the gap. CDR3: CASTPTGTYNYGYTF. Here the CDR3 DNA reads TGTGCCAGCACCCCCACCGGGACATATAACTATGGCTACACCTTC.

This chain uses TRBV6-5 with TRBJ1-4; 8 nucleotides line up with TRBD1. This CDR3 is built from 15 residues. CDR1 and CDR2 (germline): MNHEY, SVGAGI. V shed 6 bases, J shed 6 bases, and the junction held 9 bases outside the gene matches. In nucleotides, the CDR3 is TGTGCCAGCAGGTCTTCAGGGGGCTTAGATGAAAAACTGTTTTTT. It translates to CASRSSGGLDEKLFF.

The CDR3 loop reads CASSPRGRSSYEQYF. CDR3 DNA: TGTGCCAGCAGCCCCAGAGGGAGGTCTTCCTACGAGCAGTACTTC. The rearrangement uses TRBV5-8 and TRBJ2-7; D is possibly TRBD2 (6 bases). Germline V gives CDR1 SGHTS, CDR2 YDEGEE. This CDR3 contains 15 residues. Trimming removed 4 bases at V and 1 base at J, with 15 bases between.

The V gene is TRBV4-1, the J gene TRBJ2-7, with a tentative D call TRBD1 (6 bases). Between the trimmed V and J ends, which lost 1 base and 9 bases, there was a span of 16 bases. The germline gives CDR1 MGHRA, CDR2 YSYEKL. This CDR3 region has 14 residues. The CDR3 sequence: CASSQARGTGGQYF. In DNA form, the CDR3 reads TGCGCCAGCAGCCAAGCCAGGGGTACAGGAGGGCAGTACTTC.

In nucleotides, the CDR3 is TGCGCCAGCAGCAGTGACAGGAATAATGAAAAACTGTTTTTT. Translated: CASSSDRNNEKLFF. The chain combines TRBV5-1 with TRBJ1-4; D is possibly TRBD1 (6 bases). Trimming took off 4 bases at V and 4 bases at J, with 11 bases between the two ends. Germline CDR1 reads SGHRS; CDR2 reads YFSETQ. The CDR3 consists of 14 residues.

Comment on this clone: This specimen includes other DNA sequences encoding the same CDR3. The V and J genes are TRBV6-5 and TRBJ1-3; possibly TRBD1 for D (5 bases). CDR1 MNHEY and CDR2 SVGAGI come from the germline V gene. The length of the CDR3 is 15 residues. V dropped 0 bases and J dropped 3 bases, with 9 bases sitting between them. The DNA for the CDR3 is TGTGCCAGCAGTTACTCGAGACAGCTTGGAAACACCATATATTTT. The encoded protein is CASSYSRQLGNTIYF.

This chain uses TRBV6-5 with TRBJ1-1; D remains ambiguous. Between the trimmed V and J ends, which lost 5 bases and 4 bases, there was a span of 8 bases. The CDR3 is made up of 12 amino acids. Germline V lookup: CDR1 MNHEY, CDR2 SVGAGI. CDR3 region: CASSLTGTEAFF. DNA of the CDR3: TGTGCCAGCAGTCTAACGGGCACTGAAGCTTTCTTT.

This chain joins TRBV2 and TRBJ1-1; perhaps TRBD1 as D (6 bases). Germline V gene sequence: CDR1 SNHLY, CDR2 FYNNEI. Trimming left V 3 bases short and J 7 bases short, with 18 bases between. This CDR3 has 15 residues. The CDR3 sequence is CASSDIGTGLFEAFF. Written as DNA, the CDR3 is TGTGCCAGCAGTGATATAGGTACAGGGTTATTTGAAGCTTTCTTT. Complete variable domain (other parts from reference TRBV2 and TRBJ1-1): EPEVTQTPSHQVTQMGQEVILRCVPISNHLYFYWYRQILGQKVEFLVSFYNNEISEKSEIFDDQFSVERPDGSNFTLKIRSTKLEDSAMYFCASSDIGTGLFEAFFGQGTRLTVV.

This sequence joins TRBV6-5 and TRBJ2-1; D is unclear. The germline V gene encodes CDR1 MNHEY and CDR2 SVGAGI. The CDR3 spans 16 residues. V shed 0 bases and J shed 8 bases, with 17 bases lying between them. The CDR3 DNA reads as TGTGCCAGCAGTTACTCGACGGTCCCCCAAAGGTATGAGCAGTTCTTC. Its protein product is CASSYSTVPQRYEQFF.

The chain joins TRBV9 to TRBJ1-1; D is perhaps TRBD1 (6 bases). Trimming took off 4 bases at V and 1 base at J, with 14 bases between the two ends. CDR3 length: 15 residues. Germline V lookup: CDR1 SGDLS, CDR2 YYNGEE. CDR3 nucleotide sequence: TGTGCCAGCAGCACTTCCGGGACAAAGAACACTGAAGCTTTCTTT. It is translated as CASSTSGTKNTEAFF.

This clone was observed a few times. This chain connects TRBV12-5 to TRBJ1-1, with D hard to call. Germline CDR1 and CDR2: LGHNT and FRNRAP. The V end lost 0 bases, the J end lost 5 bases, and 10 bases lay between the germline ends. The CDR3 sequence is 14 residues long. The CDR3 DNA reads as TGTGCTAGTGGTTTGGTTGGGGATAGAACTGAAGCTTTCTTT. It codes for CASGLVGDRTEAFF.

The chain recombines TRBV5-6 with TRBJ1-1, with D uncertain. Germline CDR1 and CDR2: SGHDT and YYEEEE. Trimming shortened V by 1 base and J by 0 bases, and 10 bases separated the two germline ends. The CDR3 runs 15 residues. CDR3 sequence: CASSLSQQLNTEAFF. CDR3 DNA sequence: TGTGCCAGCAGCTTGAGCCAGCAGCTGAACACTGAAGCTTTCTTT.

The J gene is TRBJ1-5, the V gene TRBV5-6, with D possibly TRBD1 on 6 matching bases. There are 16 residues in the CDR3. V gave up 0 bases and J gave up 12 bases, with 22 bases separating them. CDR1 is SGHDT and CDR2 is YYEEEE in the germline V gene. CDR3 DNA: TGTGCCAGCAGCTTGGGGGCCAAGACAGGACTGGGGCTCCAGCATTTT. Protein: CASSLGAKTGLGLQHF.

The chain is built from TRBV5-6 and TRBJ1-5; 7 bases match TRBD1. The CDR3 sequence is 14 residues long. Unmatched junction bases numbered 4, after V lost 4 bases and J lost 3 bases. Germline V CDR1 and CDR2: SGHDT, YYEEEE. CDR3: CASSLGTANQPQHF. The CDR3 nucleotides are TGTGCCAGCAGCCTTGGGACAGCCAATCAGCCCCAGCATTTT. Full variable domain (remainder filled in from reference TRBV5-6 and TRBJ1-5): DAGVTQSPTHLIKTRGQQVTLRCSPKSGHDTVSWYQQALGQGPQFIFQYYEEEERQRGNFPDRFSGHQFPNYSSELNVNALLLGDSALYLCASSLGTANQPQHFGDGTRLSIL.

The J gene is TRBJ2-1, the V gene TRBV25-1, with TRBD2 identical over 13 bases. Trimming removed 2 bases from V and 8 bases from J; junction bases left unmatched: 6. The CDR3 has 16 residues. The germline V gene has CDR1 MGHDK and CDR2 SYGVNS. CDR3 sequence: CASSEEGLAGVDEQFF. CDR3 DNA: TGTGCCAGCAGTGAAGAAGGACTAGCGGGAGTTGATGAGCAGTTCTTC.

The rearrangement uses TRBV10-2 and TRBJ2-1, with TRBD2 matching over 7 bases. With V trimmed by 1 base and J by 10 bases, 1 base remained unmatched. Germline assignment: CDR1 WSHSY and CDR2 SAAADI. The CDR3 totals 12 residues. CDR3 sequence reads: CASSEWGGEQFF. In nucleotides, the CDR3 is TGCGCCAGCAGTGAGTGGGGGGGAGAGCAGTTCTTC.

The chain has TRBV2 and TRBJ1-1; possibly TRBD1 for D (5 bases). V gave up 10 bases and J gave up 2 bases, with 8 bases separating them. CDR3 size: 11 residues. Germline values: CDR1 SNHLY, CDR2 FYNNEI. DNA for the CDR3: TGTGCCACCCAGGGTAACACTGAAGCTTTCTTT. Translated: CATQGNTEAFF.